This T cell receptor beta chain was retrieved from a study of a mutant IDH1 vaccine in newly diagnosed glioma. Turning to the study itself: Among treated patients, about 60% were male and approximately 40% female, and mean age was 40.4 years. Those enrolled had earlier been treated with radiotherapy, temozolomide, or both, mostly both.

Method: immunoSEQ multiplex PCR; TCRdb's copy keeps in-frame clones and lacks some. The table records around 60,000 clones, 75% to 95% of them present only once. Germline-derived CDR1 and CDR2 are LNHDA and SQIVND (reference sequence). The V gene lost 4 bases and the J gene lost 9 bases, with 19 bases spanning the gap. The length of the CDR3 is 15 residues. Regarding time point: baseline, week 1 (first vaccination visit). Treatment: pre-vaccination baseline after standard-of-care therapy. This sequence was found in a man aged 45-60 years with glioma. The sample was PBMCs, taken from a glioma patient treated with radiotherapy, temozolomide or both. The chain joins TRBV19 to TRBJ2-4; D perhaps matches TRBD2 (5 bases). The CDR3 DNA reads as TGTGCCAGTAGTACTCTTAGAGGGTTGTCGGCCATTCAGTACTTC. Translated: CASSTLRGLSAIQYF.